A selection of T cell receptor beta chains follows, all from one sample in a study of T cell responses to AZD1222 COVID-19 vaccine. Profiled with immunoSEQ multiplex PCR; TCRdb holds only in-frame clones, not every one. The repertoire includes 89,000 or so clones, 80% to 90% of them detected once, and about 16% sits in the top ten. The sequencing here drew on peripheral blood, taken on day 0 of AZD1222 vaccination. All receptors come from an adult in good health. The CDR3 runs from the conserved cysteine through the conserved F or W. D genes are given only for firm matches. Only part of the rows carry a size: once, few, many, or a class if the clone is expanded.

size	D	V	J	CDR3	DNA
-	-	TRBV7-9	TRBJ1-6	CASSLASGSSPLHF	TGTGCCAGCAGCTTAGCATCAGGGAGTTCACCCCTCCACTTT
-	-	TRBV3-1/TRBV3-2	TRBJ2-7	CASSPRWGERSDEQYF	TGTGCCAGCAGCCCTCGGTGGGGCGAGCGTTCAGACGAGCAGTACTTC
once	-	TRBV9	TRBJ2-7	CASSVSPTAYEQYF	TGTGCCAGCAGCGTATCCCCGACAGCCTACGAGCAGTACTTC
once	TRBD1	TRBV7-8	TRBJ2-1	CASSYSQGAVSYNEQFF	TGTGCCAGCAGCTACTCACAGGGGGCGGTCAGCTACAATGAGCAGTTCTTC
-	-	TRBV5-1	TRBJ2-1	CASSLSTRRLNNEQFF	TGCGCCAGCAGCTTGTCCACTCGCCGCCTAAACAATGAGCAGTTCTTC
-	-	TRBV6-5	TRBJ2-7	CASSYGGGIIHEQYF	TGTGCCAGCAGTTACGGTGGCGGGATAATCCACGAGCAGTACTTC
-	TRBD1	TRBV2	TRBJ2-1	CASSVQGAENEQFF	TGTGCCAGCAGTGTGCAGGGGGCGGAGAATGAGCAGTTCTTC
-	TRBD1	TRBV4-1	TRBJ1-1	CASSQRERDRVNTEAFF	TGCGCCAGCAGCCAAAGAGAAAGGGACAGGGTGAACACTGAAGCTTTCTTT
-	TRBD1	TRBV7-9	TRBJ2-7	CASSPTRQGRSYEQYF	TGTGCCAGCAGCCCTACCCGACAGGGGAGATCCTACGAGCAGTACTTC
-	TRBD1	TRBV28	TRBJ1-1	CASSPWTGGNAEAFF	TGTGCCAGCAGTCCGTGGACAGGGGGCAACGCTGAAGCTTTCTTT
-	-	TRBV6-5	TRBJ1-5	CASSQSPTAQPQHF	TGTGCCAGCAGCCAATCCCCGACAGCTCAGCCCCAGCATTTT
-	TRBD1	TRBV3-1/TRBV3-2	TRBJ1-2	CASSRGDRVNYGYTF	TGTGCCAGCAGCCGAGGGGACAGGGTTAACTATGGCTACACCTTC
-	-	TRBV5-6	TRBJ1-3	CASSTYTSGNTIYF	TGTGCCAGCAGCACGTACACCTCTGGAAACACCATATATTTT
once	-	TRBV7-6	TRBJ1-6	CASSLRSTNSPLHF	TGTGCCAGCAGCCTGAGGTCAACGAATTCACCCCTCCACTTT
-	-	TRBV6-1	TRBJ1-2	CASSEGGLNYGYTF	TGTGCCAGCAGTGAAGGGGGGCTGAACTATGGCTACACCTTC